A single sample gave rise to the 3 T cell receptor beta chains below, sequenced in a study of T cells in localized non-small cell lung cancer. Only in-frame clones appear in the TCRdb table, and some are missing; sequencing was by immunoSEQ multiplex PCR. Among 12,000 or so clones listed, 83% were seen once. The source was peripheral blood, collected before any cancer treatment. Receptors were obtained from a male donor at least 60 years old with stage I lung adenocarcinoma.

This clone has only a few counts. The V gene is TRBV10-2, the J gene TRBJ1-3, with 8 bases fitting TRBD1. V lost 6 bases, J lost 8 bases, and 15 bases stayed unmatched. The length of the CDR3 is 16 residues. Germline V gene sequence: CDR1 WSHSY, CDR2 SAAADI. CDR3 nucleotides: TGCGCCAGCAGCCCCCCGGCGGAGACAGGGGTGCACACCATATATTTT. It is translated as CASSPPAETGVHTIYF.

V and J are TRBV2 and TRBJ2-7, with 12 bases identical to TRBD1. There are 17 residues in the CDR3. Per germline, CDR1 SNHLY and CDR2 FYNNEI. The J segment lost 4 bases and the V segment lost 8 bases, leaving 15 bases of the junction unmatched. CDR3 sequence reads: CASSRGQGAISLYEQYF. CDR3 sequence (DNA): TGTGCCAGCTCAAGGGGACAGGGGGCCATTAGTTTATACGAGCAGTACTTC.

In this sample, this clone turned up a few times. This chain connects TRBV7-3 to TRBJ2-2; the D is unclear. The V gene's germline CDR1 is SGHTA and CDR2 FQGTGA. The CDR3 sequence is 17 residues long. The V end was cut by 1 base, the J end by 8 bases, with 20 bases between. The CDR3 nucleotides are TGTGCCAGCAGCTTAAACGGTGTGGGCAGCTTCAGTGGGGAGCTGTTTTTT. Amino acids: CASSLNGVGSFSGELFF. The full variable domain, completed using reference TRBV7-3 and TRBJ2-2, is GAGVSQTPSNKVTEKGKYVELRCDPISGHTALYWYRQSLGQGPEFLIYFQGTGAADDSGLPNDRFFAVRPEGSVSTLKIQRTERGDSAVYLCASSLNGVGSFSGELFFGEGSRLTVL.